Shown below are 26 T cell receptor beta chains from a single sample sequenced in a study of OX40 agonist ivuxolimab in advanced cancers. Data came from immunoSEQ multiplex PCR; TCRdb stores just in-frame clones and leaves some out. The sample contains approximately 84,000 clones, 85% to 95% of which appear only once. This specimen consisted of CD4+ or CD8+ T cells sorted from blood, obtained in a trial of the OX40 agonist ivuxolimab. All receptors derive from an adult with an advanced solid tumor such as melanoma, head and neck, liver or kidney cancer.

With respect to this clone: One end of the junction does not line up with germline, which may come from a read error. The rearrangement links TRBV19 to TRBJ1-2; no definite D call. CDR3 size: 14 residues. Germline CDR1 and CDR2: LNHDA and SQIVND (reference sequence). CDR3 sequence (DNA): TGTGCCAGCAGTAAGTGGGCAGTCGATTATGGCTACACCTTC. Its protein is CASSKWAVDYGYTF.

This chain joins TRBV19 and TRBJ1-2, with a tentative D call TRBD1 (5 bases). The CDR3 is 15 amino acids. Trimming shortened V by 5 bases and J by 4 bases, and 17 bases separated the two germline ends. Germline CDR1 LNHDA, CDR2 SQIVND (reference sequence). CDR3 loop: CASSPWEGLFYGYTF. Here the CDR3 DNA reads TGTGCCAGTAGTCCATGGGAGGGACTCTTCTATGGCTACACCTTC.

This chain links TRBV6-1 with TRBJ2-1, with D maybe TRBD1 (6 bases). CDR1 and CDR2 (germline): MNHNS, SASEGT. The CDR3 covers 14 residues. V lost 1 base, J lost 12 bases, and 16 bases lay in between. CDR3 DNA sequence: TGTGCCAGCAGTGAAGGGACAGCGCCCGTTAGGCAGTTCTTC. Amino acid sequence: CASSEGTAPVRQFF.

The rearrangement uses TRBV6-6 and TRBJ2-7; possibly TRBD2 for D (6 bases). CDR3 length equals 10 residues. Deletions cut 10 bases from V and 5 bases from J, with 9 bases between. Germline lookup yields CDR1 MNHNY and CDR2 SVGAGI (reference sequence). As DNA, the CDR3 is TGTGCCACCACGGGGGACGAGCAGTACTTC. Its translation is CATTGDEQYF.

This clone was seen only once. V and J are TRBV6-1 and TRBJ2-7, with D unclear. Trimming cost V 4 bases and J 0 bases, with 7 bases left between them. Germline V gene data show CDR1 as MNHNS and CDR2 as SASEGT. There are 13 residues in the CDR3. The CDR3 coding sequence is TGTGCCAGCAGTGCGATGAACTCCTACGAGCAGTACTTC. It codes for CASSAMNSYEQYF.

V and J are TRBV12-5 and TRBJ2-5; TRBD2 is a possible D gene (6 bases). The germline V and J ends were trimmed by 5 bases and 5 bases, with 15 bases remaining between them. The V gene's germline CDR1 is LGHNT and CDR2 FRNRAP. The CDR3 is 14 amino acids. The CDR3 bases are TGTGCTAGTGGTATGGAGGGCCTGGGGGAGACCCAGTACTTC. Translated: CASGMEGLGETQYF. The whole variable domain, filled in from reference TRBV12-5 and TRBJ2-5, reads DARVTQTPRHKVTEMGQEVTMRCQPILGHNTVFWYRQTMMQGLELLAYFRNRAPLDDSGMPKDRFSAEMPDATLATLKIQPSEPRDSAVYFCASGMEGLGETQYFGPGTRLLVL.

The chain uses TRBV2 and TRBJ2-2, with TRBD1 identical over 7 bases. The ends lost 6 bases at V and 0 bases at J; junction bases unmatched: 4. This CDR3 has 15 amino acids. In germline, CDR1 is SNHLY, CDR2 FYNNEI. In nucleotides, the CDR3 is TGTGCCAGCAGATACAGGGGACCGAACACCGGGGAGCTGTTTTTT. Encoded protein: CASRYRGPNTGELFF.

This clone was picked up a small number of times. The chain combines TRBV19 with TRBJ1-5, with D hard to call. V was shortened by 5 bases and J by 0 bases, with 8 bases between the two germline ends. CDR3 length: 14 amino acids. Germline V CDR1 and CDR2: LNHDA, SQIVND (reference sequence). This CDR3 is CASSGEYSNQPQHF. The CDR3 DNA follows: TGTGCCAGTAGTGGAGAATATAGCAATCAGCCCCAGCATTTT. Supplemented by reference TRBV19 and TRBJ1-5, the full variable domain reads DGGITQSPKYLFRKEGQNVTLSCEQNLNHDAMYWYRQDPGQGLRLIYYSQIVNDFQKGDIAEGYSVSREKKESFPLTVTSAQKNPTAFYLCASSGEYSNQPQHFGDGTRLSIL.

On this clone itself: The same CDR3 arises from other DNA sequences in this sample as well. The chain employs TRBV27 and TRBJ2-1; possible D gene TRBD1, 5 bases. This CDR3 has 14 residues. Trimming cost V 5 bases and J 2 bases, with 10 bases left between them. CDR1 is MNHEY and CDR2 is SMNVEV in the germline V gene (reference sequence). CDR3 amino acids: CASSPSTAYNEQFF. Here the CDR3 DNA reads TGTGCCAGCAGTCCTTCGACAGCCTACAATGAGCAGTTCTTC.

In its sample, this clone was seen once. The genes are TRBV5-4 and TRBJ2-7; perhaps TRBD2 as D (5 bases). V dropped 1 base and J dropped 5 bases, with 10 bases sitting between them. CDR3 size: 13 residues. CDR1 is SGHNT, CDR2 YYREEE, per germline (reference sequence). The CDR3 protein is CASSLTRRHEQYF. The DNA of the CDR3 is TGTGCCAGCAGCTTGACTAGGAGGCACGAGCAGTACTTC.

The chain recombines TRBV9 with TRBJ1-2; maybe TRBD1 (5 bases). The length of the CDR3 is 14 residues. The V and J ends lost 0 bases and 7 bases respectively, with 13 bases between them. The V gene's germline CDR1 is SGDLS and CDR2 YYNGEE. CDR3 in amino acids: CASSVASGGGGYTF. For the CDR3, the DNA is TGTGCCAGCAGCGTAGCTTCGGGGGGAGGTGGCTACACCTTC. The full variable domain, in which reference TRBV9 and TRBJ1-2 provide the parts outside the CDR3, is DSGVTQTPKHLITATGQRVTLRCSPRSGDLSVYWYQQSLDQGLQFLIQYYNGEERAKGNILERFSAQQFPDLHSELNLSSLELGDSALYFCASSVASGGGGYTFGSGTRLTVV.

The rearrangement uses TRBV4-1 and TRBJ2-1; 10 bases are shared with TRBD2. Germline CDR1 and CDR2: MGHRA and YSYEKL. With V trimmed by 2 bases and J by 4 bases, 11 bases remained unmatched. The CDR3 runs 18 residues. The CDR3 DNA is TGCGCCAGCAGCCAAAACCCCCCGCAGCGGGAGGGTTACAATGAGCAGTTCTTC. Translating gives CASSQNPPQREGYNEQFF.

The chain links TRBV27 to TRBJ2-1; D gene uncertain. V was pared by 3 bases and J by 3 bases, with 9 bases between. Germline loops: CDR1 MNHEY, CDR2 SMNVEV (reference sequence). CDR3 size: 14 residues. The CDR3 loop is CASSFFRDYNEQFF. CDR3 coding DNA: TGTGCCAGCAGTTTTTTCAGAGACTACAATGAGCAGTTCTTC.

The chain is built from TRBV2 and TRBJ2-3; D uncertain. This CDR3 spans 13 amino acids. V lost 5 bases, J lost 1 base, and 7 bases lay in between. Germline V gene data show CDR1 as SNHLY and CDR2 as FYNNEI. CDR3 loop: CASSTQGTDTQYF. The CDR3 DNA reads TGTGCCAGCAGTACCCAGGGCACAGATACGCAGTATTTT.

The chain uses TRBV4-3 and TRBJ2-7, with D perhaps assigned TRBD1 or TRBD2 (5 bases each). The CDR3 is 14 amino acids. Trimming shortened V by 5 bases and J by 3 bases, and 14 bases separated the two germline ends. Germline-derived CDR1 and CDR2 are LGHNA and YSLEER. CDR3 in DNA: TGCGCCAGCAGCGAATCCGGGACGGACTACGAGCAGTACTTC. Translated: CASSESGTDYEQYF.

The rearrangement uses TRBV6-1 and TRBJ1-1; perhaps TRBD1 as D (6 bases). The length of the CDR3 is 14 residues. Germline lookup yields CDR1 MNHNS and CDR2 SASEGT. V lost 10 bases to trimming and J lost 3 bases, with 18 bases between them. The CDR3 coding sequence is TGTGCCATCACTAGAAACGACAGGTACACTGAAGCTTTCTTT. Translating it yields CAITRNDRYTEAFF.

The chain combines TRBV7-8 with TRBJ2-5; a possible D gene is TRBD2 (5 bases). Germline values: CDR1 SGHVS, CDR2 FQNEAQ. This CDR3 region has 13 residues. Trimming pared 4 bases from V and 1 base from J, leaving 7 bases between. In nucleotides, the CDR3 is TGTGCCAGCAGCTCGACTATCCAAGAGACCCAGTACTTC. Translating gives CASSSTIQETQYF. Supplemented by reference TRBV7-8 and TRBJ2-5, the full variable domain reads GAGVSQSPRYKVAKRGQDVALRCDPISGHVSLFWYQQALGQGPEFLTYFQNEAQLDKSGLPSDRFFAERPEGSVSTLKIQRTQQEDSAVYLCASSSTIQETQYFGPGTRLLVL.

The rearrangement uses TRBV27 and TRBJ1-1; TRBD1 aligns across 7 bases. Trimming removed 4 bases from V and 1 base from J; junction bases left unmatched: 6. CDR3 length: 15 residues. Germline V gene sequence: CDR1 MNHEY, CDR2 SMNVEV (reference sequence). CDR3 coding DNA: TGTGCCAGCAGTTATCGACAGGGTGGGAACACTGAAGCTTTCTTT. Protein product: CASSYRQGGNTEAFF.

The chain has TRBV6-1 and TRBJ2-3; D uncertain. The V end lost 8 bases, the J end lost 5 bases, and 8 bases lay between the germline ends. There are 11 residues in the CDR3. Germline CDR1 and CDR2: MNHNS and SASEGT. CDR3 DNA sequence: TGTGCCAGCGAACATGGAGATACGCAGTATTTT. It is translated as CASEHGDTQYF.

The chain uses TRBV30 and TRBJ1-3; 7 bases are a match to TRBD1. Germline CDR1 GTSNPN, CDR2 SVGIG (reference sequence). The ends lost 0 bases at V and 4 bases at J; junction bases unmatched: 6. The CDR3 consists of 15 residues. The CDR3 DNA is TGTGCCTGGAGTGTTGACAGGGTGATAGGAAACACCATATATTTT. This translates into CAWSVDRVIGNTIYF. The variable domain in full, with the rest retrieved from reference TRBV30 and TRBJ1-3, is SQTIHQWPATLVQPVGSPLSLECTVEGTSNPNLYWYRQAAGRGLQLLFYSVGIGQISSEVPQNLSASRPQDRQFILSSKKLLLSDSGFYLCAWSVDRVIGNTIYFGEGSWLTVV.

CDR3 nucleotides: TGTGCCAGCAGCTTACAGGGGAGCGGAACCTACGAGCAGTACTTC. It specifies CASSLQGSGTYEQYF. The chain recombines TRBV5-6 with TRBJ2-7, with TRBD1 matching 7 bases. CDR1 is SGHDT and CDR2 is YYEEEE in the germline V gene. Trimming cost V 2 bases and J 2 bases; bases outside gene matches: 7. This CDR3 region has 15 residues.

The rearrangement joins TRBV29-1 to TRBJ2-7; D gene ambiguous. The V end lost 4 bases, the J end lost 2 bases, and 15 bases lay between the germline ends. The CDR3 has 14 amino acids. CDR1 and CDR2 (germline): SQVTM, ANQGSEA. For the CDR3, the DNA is TGCAGCGTTGGATTTTGGGATCTGACCTACGAGCAGTACTTC. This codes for CSVGFWDLTYEQYF.

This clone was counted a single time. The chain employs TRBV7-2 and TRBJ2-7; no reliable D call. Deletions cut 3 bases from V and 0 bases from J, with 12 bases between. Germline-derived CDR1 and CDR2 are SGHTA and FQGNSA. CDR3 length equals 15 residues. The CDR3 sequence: CASSLTPQGSYEQYF. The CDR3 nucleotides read TGTGCCAGCAGCTTGACACCCCAAGGCTCCTACGAGCAGTACTTC.

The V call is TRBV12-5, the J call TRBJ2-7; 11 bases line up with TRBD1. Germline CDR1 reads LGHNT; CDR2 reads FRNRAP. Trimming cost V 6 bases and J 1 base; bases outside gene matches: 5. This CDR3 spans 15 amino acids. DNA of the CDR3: TGTGCTAGTGGCCCCGGGACAGGGGGTTCCTACGAGCAGTACTTC. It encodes CASGPGTGGSYEQYF.

In DNA, the CDR3 is TGTGCCAGCAGTCCCCTGAGGGAGGGCACTGAAGCTTTCTTT. It is translated as CASSPLREGTEAFF. This chain links TRBV27 with TRBJ1-1, with D unclear. The CDR3 sequence is 14 residues long. CDR1 is MNHEY, CDR2 SMNVEV, per germline (reference sequence). Trimming cost V 5 bases and J 4 bases, with 14 bases left between them.

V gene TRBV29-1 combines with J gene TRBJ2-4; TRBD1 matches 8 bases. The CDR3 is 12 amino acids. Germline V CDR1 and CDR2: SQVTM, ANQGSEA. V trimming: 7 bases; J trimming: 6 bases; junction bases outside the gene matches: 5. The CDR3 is CSGRTGRNIQYF. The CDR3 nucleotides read TGCAGCGGACGGACAGGGCGAAACATTCAGTACTTC.